This T cell receptor (beta chain) emerged from a study of cytomegalovirus exposure and HLA in healthy donors. Trimming pared 6 bases from V and 2 bases from J, leaving 8 bases between. CDR3 size: 12 residues. Germline loops: CDR1 MDHEN, CDR2 SYDVKM. Note on this clone: Its specificity is not known.

General observations from the study: High sensitivity and specificity were reportedly achieved when the classifier diagnosed cytomegalovirus status. Overall, approximately 150 TCR beta chains were annotated as cytomegalovirus-associated.

The assay was immunoSEQ multiplex PCR, and TCRdb's table has in-frame clones only and misses some. The sample records roughly 300,000 clones, 75% to 90% being singletons. The chain carries TRBV28 and TRBJ2-7; D is unclear. Sequencing used PBMCs. The sequence derives from a woman aged 18-29 years in good health and CMV-seronegative. CDR3 DNA sequence: TGTGCCAGCAGCGAGTTGGCCTACGAGCAGTACTTC. Residues: CASSELAYEQYF.